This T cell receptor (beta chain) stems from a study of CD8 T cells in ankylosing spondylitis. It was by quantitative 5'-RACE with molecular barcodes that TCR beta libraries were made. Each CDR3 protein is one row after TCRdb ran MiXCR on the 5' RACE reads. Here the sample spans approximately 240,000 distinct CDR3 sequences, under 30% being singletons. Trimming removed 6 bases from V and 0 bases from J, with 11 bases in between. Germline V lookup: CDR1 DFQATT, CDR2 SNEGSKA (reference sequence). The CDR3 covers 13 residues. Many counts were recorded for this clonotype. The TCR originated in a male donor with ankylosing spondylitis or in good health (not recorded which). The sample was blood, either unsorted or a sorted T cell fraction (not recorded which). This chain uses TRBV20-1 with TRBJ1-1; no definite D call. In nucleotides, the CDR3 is TGCAGTGCGTCCGACAAATTGAACACTGAAGCTTTCTTT. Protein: CSASDKLNTEAFF.